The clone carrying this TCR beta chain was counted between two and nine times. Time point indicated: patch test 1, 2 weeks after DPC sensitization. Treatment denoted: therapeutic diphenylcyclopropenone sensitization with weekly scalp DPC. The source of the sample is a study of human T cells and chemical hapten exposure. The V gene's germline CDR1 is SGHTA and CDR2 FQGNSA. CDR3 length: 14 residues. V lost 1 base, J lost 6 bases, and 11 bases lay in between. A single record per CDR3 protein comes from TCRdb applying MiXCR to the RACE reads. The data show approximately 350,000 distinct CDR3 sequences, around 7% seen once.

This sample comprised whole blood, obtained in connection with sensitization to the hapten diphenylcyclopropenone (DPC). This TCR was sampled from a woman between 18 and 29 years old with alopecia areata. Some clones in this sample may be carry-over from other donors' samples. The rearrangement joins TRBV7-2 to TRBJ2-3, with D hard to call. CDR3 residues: CASSLGSLVDTQYF. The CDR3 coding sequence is TGTGCCAGCAGCTTAGGGTCCCTTGTGGATACGCAGTATTTT.